A selection of T cell receptor beta chains follows, all from one sample in a study of T cells in Graves' hyperthyroidism and ophthalmopathy. TCRdb passed the multiplex PCR reads through MiXCR, listing each CDR3 protein once. The sample includes some 200,000 distinct CDR3 sequences, approximately 17% of them seen just once. Sequencing input: blood. Receptors were obtained from a man aged 45-65 years with Graves' hyperthyroidism. The CDR3 runs from the conserved cysteine through the conserved F or W. Fields, in order: J gene, D gene, clone size, V gene, CDR3 protein, CDR3 DNA. D genes are given only for firm matches. Clone size, where shown, is once, few, many, or a class for clones that have expanded.

J: TRBJ2-7; D: .; size: .; V: TRBV15; CDR3: CATSRDLGDYEQYF; DNA: TGTGCCACCAGCAGAGATTTGGGGGACTACGAGCAGTACTTC
J: TRBJ2-5; D: TRBD2; size: many; V: TRBV7-2; CDR3: CASSLVAGLWETQYF; DNA: TGTGCCAGCAGCTTAGTAGCGGGCCTGTGGGAGACCCAGTACTTC
J: TRBJ2-5; D: .; size: few; V: TRBV20-1; CDR3: CSAELQGSPSETQYF; DNA: TGCAGTGCTGAGCTCCAGGGGAGCCCTAGCGAGACCCAGTACTTC
J: TRBJ2-1; D: TRBD2; size: many; V: TRBV6-1; CDR3: CASSERPSGNEQFF; DNA: TGTGCCAGCAGTGAAAGGCCTAGCGGGAATGAGCAGTTCTTC
J: TRBJ2-3; D: .; size: .; V: TRBV20-1; CDR3: CSATLPPSTDTQYF; DNA: TGCAGTGCAACGCTTCCACCTAGCACAGATACGCAGTATTTT
J: TRBJ2-7; D: TRBD1; size: many; V: TRBV5-6; CDR3: CASSLDQGAGEQYF; DNA: TGTGCCAGCAGCTTGGACCAGGGGGCGGGTGAGCAGTACTTC
J: TRBJ2-2; D: TRBD1; size: few; V: TRBV7-8; CDR3: CASSSPARQGVAGELFF; DNA: TGTGCCAGCAGCTCCCCAGCCAGACAGGGCGTTGCCGGGGAGCTGTTTTTT
J: TRBJ2-2; D: TRBD2; size: many; V: TRBV29-1; CDR3: CSVVWLAGGNTGELFF; DNA: TGCAGCGTTGTCTGGCTAGCGGGAGGGAACACCGGGGAGCTGTTTTTT
J: TRBJ2-7; D: TRBD1; size: many; V: TRBV12-3/TRBV12-4; CDR3: CASSGGTGGSYEQYF; DNA: TGTGCCAGCAGTGGGGGGACAGGGGGTTCCTACGAGCAGTACTTC
J: TRBJ1-4; D: .; size: .; V: TRBV5-1; CDR3: CASSLRGGVKLFF; DNA: TGCGCCAGCAGCTTAAGAGGGGGAGTGAAACTGTTTTTT
J: TRBJ2-7; D: .; size: .; V: TRBV4-1; CDR3: CASSQEGYAFSEQYF; DNA: TGCGCCAGCAGCCAAGAGGGTTACGCTTTCTCCGAGCAGTACTTC